The TCR beta chain under discussion was sequenced for a study of blood T cell repertoires in COVID-19. Assay used: immunoSEQ multiplex PCR; TCRdb lists only in-frame clones, some missing. Of 250,000 to 300,000 clones listed, approximately 90% are singletons. Losses at the gene ends were 0 bases for V and 2 bases for J; bases not matched to a gene: 1. This CDR3 has 15 residues. Per germline, CDR1 SGHRS and CDR2 YFSETQ. The sequence came from a human donor in a cohort exposed to, infected with or recovered from COVID-19 (not recorded which). The donor label of this sample is uncertain. The V call is TRBV5-1, the J call TRBJ2-1; 8 nucleotides agree with TRBD1. The sequenced material came from PBMCs or T cells enriched from blood (not recorded which). Here the CDR3 reads CASSLEGQAYNEQFF. CDR3 in DNA: TGCGCCAGCAGCTTGGAGGGACAGGCCTACAATGAGCAGTTCTTC.